This paragraph reports one T cell receptor beta chain. The authors' processing: Estimation of nucleated cell counts relied on the amplification of reference gene primers. Assay: immunoSEQ multiplex PCR; the TCRdb copy retains only in-frame clones and omits some. The V and J calls and clone size come from that table; D and trimming were worked out from the DNA. The profile shows hundreds of thousands of clones, approximately 88% of them singletons. The CDR3 consists of 15 residues. The germline V gene encodes CDR1 SGDLS and CDR2 YYNGEE. V lost 4 bases and J 1 base, leaving 14 bases between the germline ends. Participants were aged roughly 18 to 90 years from more than 20 US areas. This record belongs to a study of blood T cell repertoires in COVID-19. As for the study in general: The origin of the acute and convalescent COVID-19 samples was the United States, Italy and Spain. PBMCs, B-cell-depleted T cells, or T cells were the source of the cDNA or gDNA that made up the material.

This chain links TRBV9 with TRBJ1-1, with D tentatively TRBD1 (5 bases). The material sequenced was PBMCs or T cells enriched from blood (not recorded which). The origin of this receptor is a woman aged 25 to 39 with acute COVID-19. The DNA for the CDR3 is TGTGCCAGCAGCTCCCGAGGCGGGGCGAACACTGAAGCTTTCTTT. Amino acid sequence: CASSSRGGANTEAFF.